Listed below are T cell receptor beta chains from one sample, sequenced in a study of T cells in Graves' hyperthyroidism and ophthalmopathy. One entry per CDR3 protein, called by TCRdb with MiXCR from the multiplex PCR reads. The profile shows approximately 600,000 distinct CDR3 sequences, less than 25% of them singletons. The specimen was blood. The receptors come from a man aged 25-45 years with Graves' ophthalmopathy. The CDR3 runs from the conserved cysteine through the conserved F or W. A D gene is named only where the DNA matches it firmly. Not every row has a clone size; where given, it reads once, few, many or a size class.

TRBJ2-2 | few | - | TRBV4-1 | CASSQNSGNTGELFF | TGCGCCAGCAGCCAAAATAGCGGAAACACCGGGGAGCTGTTTTTT
TRBJ1-2 | - | TRBD1 | TRBV6-2/TRBV6-3 | CASRDGTGYYGYTF | TGTGCCAGCAGGGACGGGACAGGCTACTATGGCTACACCTTC
TRBJ1-1 | few | TRBD1 | TRBV12-3/TRBV12-4 | CASSFGTVTEAFF | TGTGCCAGCAGTTTCGGGACAGTCACTGAAGCTTTCTTT
TRBJ1-1 | few | TRBD1 | TRBV20-1 | CSAKQGIAEAFF | TGCAGTGCTAAACAGGGGATCGCTGAAGCTTTCTTT
TRBJ1-1 | many | - | TRBV28 | CASSLAGRMNTEAFF | TGTGCCAGCAGTTTGGCAGGACGGATGAACACTGAAGCTTTCTTT
TRBJ2-5 | - | TRBD2 | TRBV28 | CASSLWVGPSGSTETQYF | TGTGCCAGCAGTTTATGGGTGGGGCCTAGCGGGAGCACAGAGACCCAGTACTTC
TRBJ2-6 | - | - | TRBV13 | CASSLQGGTGANVLTF | TGTGCCAGCAGCTTACAGGGTGGGACTGGGGCCAACGTCCTGACTTTC
TRBJ1-1 | few | TRBD1 | TRBV15 | CATSRDPPGTGNTEAFF | TGTGCCACCAGCAGAGATCCCCCCGGGACAGGGAACACTGAAGCTTTCTTT
TRBJ1-1 | many | - | TRBV5-1 | CASSLTGLSEAFF | TGCGCCAGCAGCTTGACTGGCCTCTCTGAAGCTTTCTTT
TRBJ2-5 | - | TRBD1 | TRBV7-7 | CASTTGQGKTQYF | TGTGCTAGCACCACTGGACAGGGGAAGACCCAGTACTTC
TRBJ2-3 | few | TRBD2 | TRBV20-1 | CSARGRAGGEDTQYF | TGCAGTGCTAGAGGGAGAGCGGGAGGGGAGGATACGCAGTATTTT
TRBJ1-1 | many | - | TRBV5-1 | CASSPARVATEAFF | TGCGCCAGCAGCCCGGCCAGGGTGGCCACTGAAGCTTTCTTT
TRBJ2-2 | - | TRBD1 | TRBV19 | CASSMGQVNTGELFF | TGTGCCAGTAGTATGGGACAGGTGAACACCGGGGAGCTGTTTTTT
TRBJ2-3 | many | - | TRBV3-1 | CASSPASSSTDTQYF | TGTGCCAGCAGCCCTGCTAGTTCTAGCACAGATACGCAGTATTTT
TRBJ2-1 | - | TRBD2 | TRBV6-1 | CASSDRRLAGYNEQFF | TGTGCCAGCAGTGACCGCCGACTAGCGGGATACAATGAGCAGTTCTTC
TRBJ2-2 | - | TRBD2 | TRBV4-1 | CASGSGRELYTGELFF | TGCGCCAGCGGATCAGGGCGGGAGCTTTACACCGGGGAGCTGTTTTTT
TRBJ2-2 | - | - | TRBV5-1 | CASSLTVSGELFF | TGCGCCAGCAGCTTGACGGTTTCCGGGGAGCTGTTTTTT
TRBJ1-1 | few | - | TRBV28 | CASNGQGAFF | TGTGCCAGCAATGGGCAGGGAGCTTTCTTT
TRBJ1-1 | many | - | TRBV28 | CASSLLAGKVGEAFF | TGTGCCAGCAGCCTCCTTGCGGGGAAGGTGGGTGAAGCTTTCTTT
TRBJ2-7 | few | - | TRBV20-1 | CSARDPTSVEQYF | TGCAGTGCTAGAGACCCGACTAGTGTCGAGCAGTACTTC
TRBJ2-2 | few | TRBD1 | TRBV27 | CASSATGAVTGELFF | TGTGCCAGCAGTGCGACAGGGGCGGTCACCGGGGAGCTGTTTTTT
TRBJ1-2 | - | TRBD1 | TRBV20-1 | CSAKPGTALNYGYTF | TGCAGTGCTAAGCCCGGGACAGCATTGAATTATGGCTACACCTTC
TRBJ2-5 | few | - | TRBV7-9 | CASSYTTQGGETQYF | TGTGCCAGCAGCTACACGACACAGGGCGGAGAGACCCAGTACTTC
TRBJ2-7 | few | - | TRBV4-1 | CASSIGESSYEQYF | TGCGCCAGCAGCATCGGGGAGAGCTCCTACGAGCAGTACTTC
TRBJ2-5 | - | TRBD2 | TRBV4-1 | CASSHGTSGETQYF | TGCGCCAGCAGCCATGGGACTAGCGGTGAGACCCAGTACTTC
TRBJ2-3 | - | - | TRBV5-4 | CASASGASTDTQYF | TGTGCCAGTGCCTCAGGGGCCTCCACAGATACGCAGTATTTT
TRBJ1-1 | many | - | TRBV30 | CAWSGPTNTEAFF | TGTGCCTGGAGCGGACCAACGAACACTGAAGCTTTCTTT
TRBJ2-3 | - | - | TRBV13 | CASSRLAYQDTQYF | TGTGCCAGCAGCAGATTAGCGTATCAAGATACGCAGTATTTT
TRBJ2-3 | - | - | TRBV9 | CASSRPGPRGDTQYF | TGTGCCAGCAGCCGTCCGGGGCCCCGCGGAGATACGCAGTATTTT
TRBJ2-5 | few | TRBD1 | TRBV20-1 | CSARTGTGAIGRKETQYF | TGCAGTGCTAGAACCGGGACAGGGGCGATCGGACGAAAAGAGACCCAGTACTTC
TRBJ2-5 | - | TRBD2 | TRBV12-3/TRBV12-4 | CASSFALAGGETQYF | TGTGCCAGCAGTTTCGCTCTGGCGGGAGGTGAGACCCAGTACTTC
TRBJ2-1 | few | TRBD2 | TRBV7-9 | CASSPPGLEYNEQFF | TGTGCCAGCAGCCCCCCGGGACTAGAGTACAATGAGCAGTTCTTC
TRBJ1-1 | few | - | TRBV6-2/TRBV6-3 | CASSYHGRGNTEAFF | TGTGCCAGCAGTTATCACGGCAGGGGTAACACTGAAGCTTTCTTT
TRBJ1-2 | - | TRBD1 | TRBV7-8 | CASSLLGQGANYGYTF | TGTGCCAGCAGCTTGTTGGGACAGGGGGCAAACTATGGCTACACCTTC
TRBJ2-1 | - | TRBD2 | TRBV28 | CASSLWTSGTNNEQFF | TGTGCCAGCAGTTTATGGACTAGCGGGACCAACAATGAGCAGTTCTTC
TRBJ1-2 | - | TRBD1 | TRBV4-1 | CASSHPGTGGNYGYTF | TGCGCCAGCAGCCACCCCGGGACAGGGGGCAACTATGGCTACACCTTC
TRBJ2-7 | many | TRBD2 | TRBV28 | CATGLAGGRSYEQYF | TGTGCGACGGGACTAGCGGGAGGACGGTCCTACGAGCAGTACTTC
TRBJ2-5 | - | TRBD1 | TRBV5-1 | CASGPDRDGETQYF | TGCGCCAGCGGACCCGACAGGGATGGGGAGACCCAGTACTTC
TRBJ2-7 | few | TRBD1 | TRBV5-4 | CASSLIGTGAYEQYF | TGTGCCAGCAGCTTGATTGGGACAGGAGCCTACGAGCAGTACTTC
TRBJ1-1 | many | - | TRBV20-1 | CSATSPGVTEAFF | TGCAGTGCTACCTCTCCGGGGGTCACTGAAGCTTTCTTT
TRBJ2-7 | - | TRBD2 | TRBV12-3/TRBV12-4 | CASTERLAGARHYEQYF | TGTGCCAGCACCGAGCGACTAGCGGGAGCGCGACACTACGAGCAGTACTTC
TRBJ2-2 | - | TRBD1 | TRBV5-1 | CASSPGQGEITGELFF | TGCGCCAGCAGCCCCGGACAGGGTGAAATCACCGGGGAGCTGTTTTTT
TRBJ1-1 | - | - | TRBV4-1 | CASSQERTFF | TGCGCCAGCAGCCAAGAGAGGACTTTCTTT
TRBJ2-7 | few | - | TRBV4-1 | CASSLSLRDGGIYEQYF | TGCGCCAGCAGCCTAAGTCTCCGGGACGGAGGTATCTACGAGCAGTACTTC
TRBJ2-1 | - | - | TRBV20-1 | CSASQTGMGGAYNEQFF | TGCAGTGCTAGCCAAACGGGGATGGGGGGCGCCTACAATGAGCAGTTCTTC
TRBJ2-7 | - | - | TRBV6-1 | CASSRALNAYEQYF | TGTGCCAGCAGCAGGGCTCTAAACGCCTACGAGCAGTACTTC